This TCR beta chain came from a study of response to subunit inactivated influenza vaccine. A note on this clonotype: As yet, its antigen is unknown.

Study conclusions and caveats: Only a handful of new T cells, the authors suggested, are recruited with each seasonal influenza vaccination.

The CDR3 runs to 14 residues. V lost 3 bases, J lost 5 bases, and 13 bases lay in between. Germline V gene sequence: CDR1 ENHRY, CDR2 SYGVKD. TCRdb used MiXCR to reprocess the RT-PCR reads, holding one entry per CDR3 protein. The table has about 500,000 distinct CDR3 sequences, more than 15% seen once. The sequence was obtained from a man in his fifties or sixties who received an inactivated influenza vaccine. The V gene is TRBV10-3, the J gene TRBJ2-5; perhaps D is TRBD1 or TRBD2 (5 bases each). Sample: CD4+ T cells sorted from PBMCs, taken roughly 24 months after vaccination. The DNA of the CDR3 is TGTGCCATCAGTGAAGGGACCCAGTGGGAGACCCAGTACTTC. Its protein is CAISEGTQWETQYF.